This T cell receptor beta chain was retrieved from a study of T-cell memory formation after mild COVID-19. The study, taken as a whole, reports: Balance between CD4 and CD8 was seen in clones contracting day 15 to 85, and a CD4+ lean was seen in later expanders. Those CD4+ clones that contracted were mainly in CM and EM (CD8+ ones in EMRA).

TCRdb analysed the 5' RACE reads with MiXCR anew, one entry per CDR3 protein. In the table there are fewer than 700,000 distinct CDR3 sequences, about 20% of which are singletons. Note on this clonotype: What it binds is not known.

There are 17 residues in the CDR3. The V segment lost 1 base and the J segment 7 bases; nucleotides outside the gene matches: 15. Germline V gene lookup returns CDR1 SGHTA and CDR2 FQGNSA. V gene TRBV7-2 combines with J gene TRBJ2-7, with 8 bases fitting TRBD2. The sequencing input was PBMCs or a T cell subset sorted from them (not recorded which). This TCR derives from an adult woman who had mild COVID-19 (a few samples of this study predate the infection). Cell type and time point are not known. Here the CDR3 reads CASSLVSPGLARGEQYF. CDR3 nucleotides: TGTGCCAGCAGCTTAGTCTCCCCCGGACTAGCACGGGGGGAGCAGTACTTC.